The 8 T cell receptor beta chains below come from one sample, sequenced in a study of vaccination and CD4 T cells after COVID-19. These receptors' targets are unknown. Treatment indicated: approximately 11-day PBMC culture with coronavirus spike peptide pools or control peptides (ViraFEST assay). The study sequenced cultured CD4+ T cell DNA using the Oncomine TCR Beta short-read assay. TCRdb independently ran MiXCR on the PCR reads; one entry per CDR3 protein. The repertoire holds around 16,000 distinct CDR3 sequences, with 75% as singletons. Specimen: CD4+ T cells from blood, cultured in vitro, collected after SARS-CoV-2 vaccination. The receptors shown here come from a human donor who received a COVID-19 vaccine.

The chain employs TRBV25-1 and TRBJ1-2; D remains ambiguous. This CDR3 is built from 12 residues. Per the germline V gene, CDR1 is MGHDK and CDR2 is SYGVNS. V was cut by 5 bases and J by 3 bases, with 7 bases left in between. CDR3 in amino acids: CASSFRDYGYTF. CDR3 coding DNA: TGTGCCAGCAGTTTTAGGGACTATGGCTACACCTTC.

By proportion, this clonotype is medium-sized (0.01 to 0.1%). This chain connects TRBV6-1 to TRBJ2-5; possible D gene TRBD2, 6 bases. CDR3 length equals 13 residues. V was clipped by 5 bases and J by 3 bases, with 10 bases between them. Germline assignment: CDR1 MNHNS and CDR2 SASEGT. The chain's CDR3 is CASSKTREETQYF. CDR3 nucleotides: TGTGCCAGCAGTAAGACTAGAGAAGAGACCCAGTACTTC.

The V call is TRBV7-2, the J call TRBJ1-2, with a weak D call TRBD1 (5 bases). This CDR3 has 14 amino acids. V was trimmed by 5 bases and J by 0 bases, leaving 10 bases between them. Germline V gene data show CDR1 as SGHTA and CDR2 as FQGNSA. The CDR3: CASSRDRANYGYTF. The CDR3 DNA is TGTGCCAGCAGCCGCGACAGAGCTAACTATGGCTACACCTTC.

The gene calls are TRBV6-1 and TRBJ2-1, with D perhaps TRBD1 (6 bases). The CDR3 is 15 residues long. V lost 6 bases and J lost 2, with 14 bases in between. Germline CDR1 is MNHNS and CDR2 is SASEGT. In nucleotides, the CDR3 is TGTGCCAGCAGCCAACAGGGCGTCCCCTACAATGAGCAGTTCTTC. Translating gives CASSQQGVPYNEQFF.

The chain joins TRBV2 to TRBJ1-2; D is uncertain. Germline CDR1 is SNHLY and CDR2 is FYNNEI. The length of the CDR3 is 12 residues. V dropped 4 bases and J dropped 8 bases, with 11 bases sitting between them. The CDR3 reads CASSADIEGYTF. CDR3 nucleotide sequence: TGTGCCAGCAGTGCGGATATCGAAGGCTACACCTTC.

The chain has TRBV12-3 or TRBV12-4 and TRBJ2-5; possible D gene TRBD1, 5 bases. The ends were cut back, 5 bases at V and 5 bases at J, with 15 bases in the middle. This CDR3 is built from 14 residues. The CDR3 DNA sequence: TGTGCCAGCAGTGCCTCAGGGTTGGGGGAGACCCAGTACTTC. This sequence encodes CASSASGLGETQYF.

This clonotype is a singleton in its sample. This rearrangement joins TRBV27 to TRBJ1-3; perhaps TRBD1 as D (5 bases). The germline V gene encodes CDR1 MNHEY and CDR2 SMNVEV (reference sequence). CDR3 length: 15 residues. Trimming shortened V by 6 bases and J by 0 bases, and 12 bases separated the two germline ends. The CDR3 spells CASRPTGLSGNTIYF. In nucleotides, the CDR3 is TGTGCCAGCAGACCGACGGGGCTCTCTGGAAACACCATATATTTT.

This sequence joins TRBV19 and TRBJ1-2, with D possibly matching TRBD1 (6 bases). Trimming left V 7 bases short and J 7 bases short, with 16 bases between. CDR3 length: 13 residues. Germline V gives CDR1 LNHDA, CDR2 SQIVND (reference sequence). In DNA, the CDR3 is TGTGCCAGTATATCCGGGGGCTTATCTGGCTACACCTTC. This codes for CASISGGLSGYTF.